Each of the 31 T cell receptor beta chains below was sequenced from the same sample in a study of blood T cell repertoires in COVID-19. Repertoires were generated with immunoSEQ multiplex PCR, while TCRdb's copy carries only in-frame clones and drops some. The sample includes over 200,000 clones, more than 75% of them seen just once. Sample: peripheral blood. The receptors shown here come from a middle-aged man with active or convalescent COVID-19.

This clone has a single count. V gene TRBV18 combines with J gene TRBJ1-4, with 9 bases fitting TRBD1. The junction had 12 bases not matched to a gene; V was cut back by 3 bases and J by 10 bases. The length of the CDR3 is 16 residues. CDR1 is KGHSH, CDR2 LQKENI, per germline. CDR3 sequence (DNA): TGTGCCAGCTCACCGTCGCTCGGGACAGGGTATGGAAAACTGTTTTTT. Translation: CASSPSLGTGYGKLFF.

The gene calls are TRBV5-6 and TRBJ1-5; D possibly corresponds to TRBD1 (5 bases). V lost 6 bases, J lost 2 bases, and 12 bases lay in between. The CDR3 has 14 residues. Germline CDR1 is SGHDT and CDR2 is YYEEEE. The CDR3 DNA reads as TGTGCCAGCACCCTGGGAGGGGGCAATCAGCCCCAGCATTTT. Its protein product is CASTLGGGNQPQHF. The variable domain in full, completed from reference TRBV5-6 and TRBJ1-5, reads DAGVTQSPTHLIKTRGQQVTLRCSPKSGHDTVSWYQQALGQGPQFIFQYYEEEERQRGNFPDRFSGHQFPNYSSELNVNALLLGDSALYLCASTLGGGNQPQHFGDGTRLSIL.

The genes are TRBV3-1 (or the pseudogene TRBV3-2) and TRBJ2-7; 10 nucleotides match TRBD1. Germline lookup yields CDR1 LGHDT and CDR2 YNNKEL (reference sequence). The V segment lost 4 bases and the J segment 4 bases; nucleotides outside the gene matches: 4. There are 14 residues in the CDR3. The CDR3 DNA reads as TGTGCCAGCAGCCTGGGGGGACAGGGGTACGAGCAGTACTTC. Protein: CASSLGGQGYEQYF.

V usage is TRBV10-3 and J usage is TRBJ1-1; no clear D. CDR3 length: 12 residues. Trimming took 3 bases from V and 11 from J, leaving 13 bases between them. From germline, CDR1 is ENHRY and CDR2 SYGVKD. The CDR3 protein is CAISDYTLVAFF. In DNA, the CDR3 is TGTGCCATCAGTGATTACACCTTGGTGGCTTTCTTT.

The chain employs TRBV4-1 and TRBJ1-4, with unresolved D. The ends were cut back, 0 bases at V and 2 bases at J, with 7 bases in the middle. The CDR3 sequence is 15 residues long. The germline V gene encodes CDR1 MGHRA and CDR2 YSYEKL. The chain's CDR3 is CASSQDSSTNEKLFF. DNA for the CDR3: TGCGCCAGCAGCCAAGATTCGAGTACTAATGAAAAACTGTTTTTT.

The chain has TRBV12-3 or TRBV12-4 and TRBJ1-1; no reliable D call. This CDR3 has 13 amino acids. The ends were cut back, 3 bases at V and 5 bases at J, with 10 bases in the middle. Written as DNA, the CDR3 is TGTGCCAGCAGTTTCCAACCGGGAACTGAAGCTTTCTTT. Amino acid sequence: CASSFQPGTEAFF.

The gene calls are TRBV10-3 and TRBJ1-3; 7 bases align to TRBD1. Germline trimming cut 4 bases from V and 4 bases from J; bases unmatched to any gene: 7. In germline, CDR1 is ENHRY, CDR2 SYGVKD. The CDR3 has 15 amino acids. For the CDR3, the DNA is TGTGCCATCAGTGGGGGACAGCTCCGCGGAAACACCATATATTTT. This translates into CAISGGQLRGNTIYF.

The gene calls are TRBV29-1 and TRBJ1-3, with no clear D. V gave up 4 bases and J gave up 1 base, with 14 bases separating them. The germline CDR1 and CDR2 sequences are SQVTM and ANQGSEA. This CDR3 is 15 amino acids long. For the CDR3, the DNA is TGCAGCGTTGTGGAGGGAGTGGTATCTGGAAACACCATATATTTT. Its translation is CSVVEGVVSGNTIYF. Supplemented by reference TRBV29-1 and TRBJ1-3, the full variable domain reads SAVISQKPSRDICQRGTSLTIQCQVDSQVTMMFWYRQQPGQSLTLIATANQGSEATYESGFVIDKFPISRPNLTFSTLTVSNMSPEDSSIYLCSVVEGVVSGNTIYFGEGSWLTVV.

CDR3 protein: CASSVEASGWNGQYF. In nucleotides, the CDR3 is TGTGCCAGCAGCGTAGAGGCTAGCGGGTGGAACGGGCAGTACTTC. The gene calls are TRBV9 and TRBJ2-7, with 8 bases that match TRBD2. The CDR3 covers 15 residues. V shed 0 bases and J 9 bases; nucleotides not matched to a gene: 11. CDR1 is SGDLS and CDR2 is YYNGEE in the germline V gene.

V is TRBV12-5 and J is TRBJ2-1, with 11 positions matching TRBD2. CDR3 size: 17 residues. Germline V CDR1 and CDR2: LGHNT, FRNRAP. Trimming cost V 6 bases and J 1 base; bases outside gene matches: 8. Here the CDR3 DNA reads TGTGCTAGTGGGGATAGACTAGCGGGACCTTCCTACAATGAGCAGTTCTTC. Translated, it gives CASGDRLAGPSYNEQFF.

This rearrangement joins TRBV12-5 to TRBJ2-3; the D is unclear. This CDR3 has 13 residues. V lost 7 bases and J 2 bases, leaving 10 bases between the germline ends. Germline loops: CDR1 LGHNT, CDR2 FRNRAP. CDR3 loop: CASEGGFTDTQYF. CDR3 sequence (DNA): TGTGCTAGTGAAGGCGGTTTCACAGATACGCAGTATTTT. The complete variable domain, with remaining parts taken from reference TRBV12-5 and TRBJ2-3, reads DARVTQTPRHKVTEMGQEVTMRCQPILGHNTVFWYRQTMMQGLELLAYFRNRAPLDDSGMPKDRFSAEMPDATLATLKIQPSEPRDSAVYFCASEGGFTDTQYFGPGTRLTVL.

V usage is TRBV5-6 and J usage is TRBJ2-1, with 7 positions matching TRBD2. The germline CDR1 and CDR2 sequences are SGHDT and YYEEEE. V lost 2 bases to trimming and J lost 2 bases; unmatched junction nucleotides: 4. The CDR3 is made up of 15 amino acids. Written as DNA, the CDR3 is TGTGCCAGCAGCTTACTAGCGTCCCCCTACAATGAGCAGTTCTTC. Its protein product is CASSLLASPYNEQFF.

The J gene is TRBJ1-1, the V gene TRBV12-5; D possibly corresponds to TRBD1 (6 bases). Germline values: CDR1 LGHNT, CDR2 FRNRAP. Trimming stripped 6 bases from V and 4 bases from J, with 12 bases between. The length of the CDR3 is 13 residues. The CDR3 protein is CASGGQQGTEAFF. DNA of the CDR3: TGTGCTAGTGGAGGTCAACAGGGCACTGAAGCTTTCTTT.

V and J are TRBV6-1 and TRBJ1-5; 7 bases fit TRBD1. Germline loops: CDR1 MNHNS, CDR2 SASEGT. V trimming: 2 bases; J trimming: 5 bases; junction bases outside the gene matches: 12. The CDR3 length is 17 residues. CDR3 nucleotides: TGTGCCAGCAGTGAATTCCCGAGCAGGGGGGTGGATCAGCCCCAGCATTTT. Protein product: CASSEFPSRGVDQPQHF.

This clone was found many times. The chain is built from TRBV11-2 and TRBJ2-7; D unclear. V was pared by 1 base and J by 3 bases, with 4 bases between. The CDR3 has 12 amino acids. Germline values: CDR1 SGHAT, CDR2 FQNNGV. The CDR3: CASSLVSYEQYF. CDR3 coding DNA: TGTGCCAGCAGCTTAGTCAGCTACGAGCAGTACTTC.

This clone was observed a single time. The rearrangement uses TRBV5-1 and TRBJ1-1; D is possibly TRBD1 (5 bases). Trimming pared 4 bases from V and 1 base from J, leaving 8 bases between. Germline V CDR1 and CDR2: SGHRS, YFSETQ. This CDR3 contains 13 residues. The CDR3 spells CASSQGGNTEAFF. CDR3 nucleotides: TGCGCCAGCAGCCAGGGAGGGAACACTGAAGCTTTCTTT.

Here the CDR3 DNA reads TGTGCCAGCAGCTTACGGGGAGGGATAAGCTCCTACGAGCAGTACTTC. This encodes CASSLRGGISSYEQYF. This chain connects TRBV7-2 to TRBJ2-7; TRBD2 matches 7 bases. The CDR3 loop spans 16 amino acids. The germline V gene has CDR1 SGHTA and CDR2 FQGNSA. With V trimmed by 2 bases and J by 0 bases, 7 bases remained unmatched.

The rearrangement uses TRBV6-2 or TRBV6-3 and TRBJ2-7; the D gene is possibly TRBD1 (6 bases). Germline V gives CDR1 MNHEY, CDR2 SVGEGT. Trimming took 4 bases from V and 3 from J, leaving 10 bases between them. The length of the CDR3 is 13 residues. Here the CDR3 reads CASSWGHFYEQYF. The DNA of the CDR3 is TGTGCCAGCAGTTGGGGACACTTCTACGAGCAGTACTTC.

The chain couples TRBV5-4 to TRBJ2-7, with a possible D match to TRBD2 (5 bases). V was clipped by 3 bases and J by 0 bases, with 13 bases between them. This CDR3 spans 15 amino acids. CDR1 SGHNT and CDR2 YYREEE come from the germline V gene (reference sequence). CDR3 bases: TGTGCCAGCAGCTCCGGGATTTCCAGCTCCTACGAGCAGTACTTC. This encodes CASSSGISSSYEQYF.

V and J are TRBV10-3 and TRBJ2-1; TRBD2 aligns across 7 bases. V lost 0 bases, J lost 5 bases, and 4 bases stayed unmatched. CDR3 size: 15 residues. Germline assignment: CDR1 ENHRY and CDR2 SYGVKD. The CDR3 spells CAISESPSGNNEQFF. As DNA, the CDR3 is TGTGCCATCAGTGAGTCCCCTAGCGGTAACAATGAGCAGTTCTTC.

The chain combines TRBV7-2 with TRBJ2-7; 7 bases line up with TRBD1. The CDR3 is 15 residues long. V trimming: 5 bases; J trimming: 3 bases; junction bases outside the gene matches: 10. The V gene's germline CDR1 is SGHTA and CDR2 FQGNSA. The CDR3 DNA reads TGTGCCAGCAGCGATCGACAGGGCCCTAGCTACGAGCAGTACTTC. Translated, it gives CASSDRQGPSYEQYF. Full variable domain (rest looked up from reference TRBV7-2 and TRBJ2-7): GAGVSQSPSNKVTEKGKDVELRCDPISGHTALYWYRQSLGQGLEFLIYFQGNSAPDKSGLPSDRFSAERTGGSVSTLTIQRTQQEDSAVYLCASSDRQGPSYEQYFGPGTRLTVT.

The sample holds a few counts of this clone. V and J are TRBV29-1 and TRBJ1-2, with D uncertain. Germline assignment: CDR1 SQVTM and CDR2 ANQGSEA. Trimming left V 7 bases short and J 3 bases short, with 9 bases between. This CDR3 comprises 11 residues. The CDR3 spells CSAGVDYGYTF. The CDR3 nucleotides read TGCAGCGCCGGGGTAGACTATGGCTACACCTTC.

The rearrangement uses TRBV28 and TRBJ2-7, with 7 nucleotides matching TRBD2. The CDR3 runs 15 residues. CDR1 MDHEN and CDR2 SYDVKM come from the germline V gene. V shed 6 bases and J 4 bases; nucleotides not matched to a gene: 12. The CDR3 protein is CASRTAGNGRYEQYF. CDR3 bases: TGTGCCAGCAGAACAGCGGGGAACGGAAGATACGAGCAGTACTTC. Using reference TRBV28 and TRBJ2-7 for the parts outside the CDR3, the full variable domain is DVKVTQSSRYLVKRTGEKVFLECVQDMDHENMFWYRQDPGLGLRLIYFSYDVKMKEKGDIPEGYSVSREKKERFSLILESASTNQTSMYLCASRTAGNGRYEQYFGPGTRLTVT.

The V and J genes are TRBV28 and TRBJ1-2; D ambiguous. The CDR3 sequence is 13 residues long. Germline V gene data show CDR1 as MDHEN and CDR2 as SYDVKM. V was pared by 10 bases and J by 3 bases, with 15 bases between. CDR3: CATPGGRDYGYTF. In nucleotides, the CDR3 is TGTGCCACCCCCGGAGGGCGGGACTATGGCTACACCTTC.

CDR3 protein: CASPLSRTGGKETQYF. CDR3 coding DNA: TGTGCCAGCCCTCTGAGCAGGACAGGGGGGAAAGAGACCCAGTACTTC. The chain couples TRBV27 to TRBJ2-5, with 10 bases identical to TRBD1. Germline-derived CDR1 and CDR2 are MNHEY and SMNVEV (reference sequence). This CDR3 contains 16 residues. J was trimmed by 3 bases and V by 8 bases; bases with no gene match: 12.

The CDR3 DNA is TGTGCCAGCAGCCTGGACAGGGTTGGTTCACCCCTCCACTTT. Translated: CASSLDRVGSPLHF. The rearrangement uses TRBV11-2 and TRBJ1-6; 8 bases line up with TRBD1. Germline V CDR1 and CDR2: SGHAT, FQNNGV. The CDR3 runs 14 residues. With 5 bases clipped from V and 9 bases from J, the junction kept 6 bases outside the gene matches.

The chain has TRBV7-2 and TRBJ2-5; TRBD1 matches at 12 bases. Germline CDR1 and CDR2: SGHTA and FQGNSA. This CDR3 is built from 15 residues. With V trimmed by 3 bases and J by 4 bases, 3 bases remained unmatched. The CDR3 nucleotides are TGTGCCAGCAGCTTGGGACAGGGGGCTTCAGAGACCCAGTACTTC. Translating it yields CASSLGQGASETQYF.

The genes are TRBV4-1 and TRBJ2-7, with D possibly TRBD1 on 5 matching bases. There are 18 residues in the CDR3. Germline V gene data show CDR1 as MGHRA and CDR2 as YSYEKL. V lost 3 bases and J 2 bases, leaving 23 bases between the germline ends. CDR3 residues: CASSQGYPATAIAYEQYF. The CDR3 bases are TGCGCCAGCAGCCAGGGGTACCCGGCGACAGCGATAGCCTACGAGCAGTACTTC.

V and J are TRBV7-2 and TRBJ2-4, with D maybe TRBD1 (6 bases). V was shortened by 1 base and J by 7 bases, with 11 bases between the two germline ends. This CDR3 region has 14 residues. CDR1 and CDR2 from the germline V gene are SGHTA and FQGNSA. The CDR3 spells CASSLGLQGNIQYF. The CDR3 nucleotides are TGTGCCAGCAGCTTAGGCCTCCAGGGGAACATTCAGTACTTC.

The genes are TRBV6-6 and TRBJ1-1, with D perhaps matching TRBD1 (6 bases). V was clipped by 10 bases and J by 0 bases, with 12 bases between them. The CDR3 covers 13 residues. Per germline, CDR1 MNHNY and CDR2 SVGAGI (reference sequence). This CDR3 is CATNGQLNTEAFF. DNA of the CDR3: TGTGCCACAAATGGACAGTTGAACACTGAAGCTTTCTTT.

This clone was seen only once. V and J are TRBV28 and TRBJ1-3, with D tentatively TRBD1 (5 bases). Germline V gives CDR1 MDHEN, CDR2 SYDVKM. Trimming took off 6 bases at V and 7 bases at J, with 19 bases between the two ends. The CDR3 runs to 15 residues. CDR3 sequence (DNA): TGTGCCAGCAGCCTAGTCCCAGGGATGGGCAACACCATATATTTT. The encoded protein is CASSLVPGMGNTIYF. Using reference TRBV28 and TRBJ1-3 for the parts outside the CDR3, the full variable domain is DVKVTQSSRYLVKRTGEKVFLECVQDMDHENMFWYRQDPGLGLRLIYFSYDVKMKEKGDIPEGYSVSREKKERFSLILESASTNQTSMYLCASSLVPGMGNTIYFGEGSWLTVV.